Presented here are 29 T cell receptor beta chains from one specimen sequenced in a study of cytomegalovirus exposure and HLA in healthy donors. This PCR relied on a set of 60 Vbeta primers and 13 Jbeta primers. Here immunoSEQ multiplex PCR was the method, and the copy in TCRdb shows in-frame clones only, minus some. The sample consists of under 200,000 clones, 65% to 80% of them appearing once. Source material: PBMCs. The receptors shown here come from a woman between 40 and 55 years old in good health and CMV-seropositive.

This clone was seen a few times. V and J are TRBV5-1 and TRBJ2-2; 7 bases are shared with TRBD2. Germline CDR1 is SGHRS and CDR2 is YFSETQ. V lost 1 base to trimming and J lost 3 bases; unmatched junction nucleotides: 3. The CDR3 length is 15 residues. CDR3 in amino acids: CASSLTGGHTGELFF. In nucleotides, the CDR3 is TGCGCCAGCAGCTTGACGGGGGGACACACCGGGGAGCTGTTTTTT.

V and J are TRBV11-3 and TRBJ1-5; D might be TRBD1 (5 bases). CDR3 length: 15 amino acids. Looked up from germline, CDR1 is SGHNT and CDR2 is YENEEA. V was cut by 1 base and J by 2 bases, with 9 bases left in between. The CDR3 region is CASSLVAGGNQPQHF. The CDR3 bases are TGTGCCAGCAGCTTAGTCGCGGGGGGCAATCAGCCCCAGCATTTT.

The chain links TRBV7-2 to TRBJ1-6; D may be TRBD1 (6 bases). Per germline, CDR1 SGHTA and CDR2 FQGNSA. The germline V and J ends were trimmed by 3 bases and 7 bases, with 10 bases remaining between them. This CDR3 has 14 residues. CDR3 DNA sequence: TGTGCCAGCAGCTTCGCAGGGGAAAATTCACCCCTCCACTTT. Its protein product is CASSFAGENSPLHF.

The sample holds a few counts of this clone. The sample contains more than one DNA sequence encoding this CDR3. This chain connects TRBV18 to TRBJ1-2; unclear D gene. With 0 bases removed from V and 5 bases from J, the gap between germline ends came to 7 bases. This CDR3 spans 13 amino acids. Per germline, CDR1 KGHSH and CDR2 LQKENI. The CDR3 sequence: CASSPPAGYGYTF. DNA for the CDR3: TGTGCCAGCTCACCACCGGCAGGTTATGGCTACACCTTC.

The chain has TRBV2 and TRBJ1-3, with 9 bases aligning to TRBD1. The CDR3 is 16 amino acids. Trimming at V came to 3 bases and at J to 2 bases, leaving 5 bases not matched to a gene. Germline assignment: CDR1 SNHLY and CDR2 FYNNEI. The CDR3 DNA follows: TGTGCCAGCAGTGAGCTAAGGACAGGGGCTGGAAACACCATATATTTT. Translated: CASSELRTGAGNTIYF.

There are a few counts of this clone. The gene calls are TRBV6-1 and TRBJ2-1, with TRBD1 as a possible D gene (5 bases). The CDR3 has 11 amino acids. CDR1 MNHNS and CDR2 SASEGT come from the germline V gene. Trimming shortened V by 5 bases and J by 6 bases, and 5 bases separated the two germline ends. The CDR3: CASSQGNEQFF. CDR3 in DNA: TGTGCCAGCAGTCAGGGCAATGAGCAGTTCTTC.

This sequence joins TRBV4-1 and TRBJ2-3; D is uncertain. V was shortened by 4 bases and J by 0 bases, with 8 bases between the two germline ends. CDR3 length equals 14 residues. Germline V gene lookup returns CDR1 MGHRA and CDR2 YSYEKL. Written as DNA, the CDR3 is TGCGCCAGCAGCCTGCTGACAAGCACAGATACGCAGTATTTT. Translation gives CASSLLTSTDTQYF.

The chain couples TRBV19 to TRBJ2-2; D not resolved. The V gene's germline CDR1 is LNHDA and CDR2 SQIVND (reference sequence). CDR3 length equals 13 residues. V was pared by 3 bases and J by 8 bases, with 10 bases between. This CDR3 is CASSIVLLGELFF. CDR3 DNA sequence: TGTGCCAGTAGTATCGTTCTTCTAGGGGAGCTGTTTTTT.

This clone has more than one count but fewer than ten. This sequence joins TRBV4-2 and TRBJ1-4; 10 bases fit TRBD1. V shed 0 bases and J 5 bases; nucleotides not matched to a gene: 3. Germline V gene data show CDR1 as LGHNA and CDR2 as YNFKEQ. This CDR3 has 16 residues. CDR3 in DNA: TGTGCCAGCAGCCAAGACTTGGGACAGGGGAATGAAAAACTGTTTTTT. It is translated as CASSQDLGQGNEKLFF.

The genes are TRBV4-3 and TRBJ2-2; TRBD2 is a possible D gene (7 bases). The CDR3 extends over 16 amino acids. Per germline, CDR1 LGHNA and CDR2 YSLEER. Trimming stripped 3 bases from V and 8 bases from J, with 19 bases between. CDR3 nucleotides: TGCGCCAGCAGCCAGGAGGGGGGAGGGAAACATGGGGAGCTGTTTTTT. Its translation is CASSQEGGGKHGELFF.

The chain couples TRBV25-1 to TRBJ2-1, with D maybe TRBD2 (6 bases). The CDR3 has 15 amino acids. Trimming took 10 bases from V and 0 from J, leaving 16 bases between them. In germline, CDR1 is MGHDK, CDR2 SYGVNS. The CDR3 DNA sequence: TGTGCCACTGGGGGACGGGGGAGCTCCTACAATGAGCAGTTCTTC. Translating it yields CATGGRGSSYNEQFF.

The chain links TRBV6-5 to TRBJ1-1; D perhaps matches TRBD1 (5 bases). Germline V lookup: CDR1 MNHEY, CDR2 SVGAGI. Deletions cut 3 bases from V and 4 bases from J, with 9 bases between. This CDR3 is 13 amino acids long. The chain's CDR3 is CASSYPGSTEAFF. The CDR3 coding sequence is TGTGCCAGCAGTTATCCAGGGTCCACTGAAGCTTTCTTT.

The chain uses TRBV7-8 and TRBJ1-1; D call uncertain. The CDR3 is made up of 12 amino acids. Germline CDR1 is SGHVS and CDR2 is FQNEAQ. V was shortened by 2 bases and J by 2 bases, with 3 bases between the two germline ends. The CDR3 DNA follows: TGTGCCAGCAGCTTATCTAACACTGAAGCTTTCTTT. This gives the protein CASSLSNTEAFF.

The genes are TRBV5-1 and TRBJ2-7; the D gene is possibly TRBD1 (6 bases). CDR3 length: 14 amino acids. Trimming shortened V by 6 bases and J by 2 bases, and 15 bases separated the two germline ends. Germline V lookup: CDR1 SGHRS, CDR2 YFSETQ. CDR3 DNA: TGCGCCAGCAAGGGGGAATCCAACACCTACGAGCAGTACTTC. It translates to CASKGESNTYEQYF. Variable domain in full (rest from reference TRBV5-1 and TRBJ2-7): KAGVTQTPRYLIKTRGQQVTLSCSPISGHRSVSWYQQTPGQGLQFLFEYFSETQRNKGNFPGRFSGRQFSNSRSEMNVSTLELGDSALYLCASKGESNTYEQYFGPGTRLTVT.

The count of this clone is one. For the CDR3, the DNA is TGCGCCAGCAGCTCAACCGGGACAGGTGTCTCTGGGGCCAACGTCCTGACTTTC. Translation: CASSSTGTGVSGANVLTF. The chain combines TRBV5-1 with TRBJ2-6; 8 bases are a match to TRBD1. Germline trimming cut 3 bases from V and 0 bases from J; bases unmatched to any gene: 8. The CDR3 covers 18 residues. CDR1 and CDR2 from the germline V gene are SGHRS and YFSETQ.

V usage is TRBV5-4 and J usage is TRBJ2-5, with 8 bases aligning to TRBD1. With the DNA end fitting TRBJ2-7 better, the J assignment may be wrong. Germline loops: CDR1 SGHNT, CDR2 YYREEE (reference sequence). This CDR3 spans 13 amino acids. The CDR3 sequence is CASSKQTGDEQYF. In DNA, the CDR3 is TGTGCCAGCAGCAAACAGACAGGGGACGAGCAGTACTTC.

The J gene is TRBJ2-2, the V gene TRBV2; D may be TRBD1 (6 bases). This CDR3 contains 13 residues. Germline loops: CDR1 SNHLY, CDR2 FYNNEI. Trimming shortened V by 8 bases and J by 4 bases, and 11 bases separated the two germline ends. This chain's CDR3 is CASSGEGTGELFF. The DNA of the CDR3 is TGTGCCAGCTCAGGGGAAGGCACCGGGGAGCTGTTTTTT.

A few counts support this clone. This chain connects TRBV19 to TRBJ1-2, with TRBD1 matching over 9 bases. This CDR3 contains 15 residues. Germline lookup yields CDR1 LNHDA and CDR2 SQIVND (reference sequence). J was trimmed by 4 bases and V by 7 bases; bases with no gene match: 10. CDR3 sequence reads: CASTQDRDRVYGYTF. The CDR3 DNA sequence: TGTGCCAGTACTCAAGACCGGGACAGGGTCTATGGCTACACCTTC.

This chain joins TRBV6-6 and TRBJ2-5; D is uncertain. The germline V and J ends were trimmed by 7 bases and 2 bases, with 11 bases remaining between them. This CDR3 has 13 amino acids. The germline CDR1 and CDR2 sequences are MNHNY and SVGAGI (reference sequence). CDR3 coding DNA: TGTGCCAGCAAGGCGGATCCGCAAGAGACCCAGTACTTC. Translated: CASKADPQETQYF.

The chain joins TRBV27 to TRBJ2-3, with TRBD2 as a possible D gene (5 bases). The germline V and J ends were trimmed by 5 bases and 2 bases, with 11 bases remaining between them. The length of the CDR3 is 14 residues. Germline CDR1 and CDR2: MNHEY and SMNVEV (reference sequence). The CDR3 reads CASSIGGATDTQYF. CDR3 bases: TGTGCCAGCAGTATCGGAGGAGCCACAGATACGCAGTATTTT.

The chain uses TRBV6-5 and TRBJ2-2; TRBD2 matches at 9 bases. The CDR3 is made up of 15 amino acids. Per germline, CDR1 MNHEY and CDR2 SVGAGI. The ends lost 6 bases at V and 4 bases at J; junction bases unmatched: 6. Here the CDR3 DNA reads TGTGCCAGCAGAACGGGGCGGGGGGGCACCGGGGAGCTGTTTTTT. The encoded protein is CASRTGRGGTGELFF.

The V and J genes are TRBV9 and TRBJ2-2; 8 bases align to TRBD1. This CDR3 is built from 13 residues. CDR1 and CDR2 (germline): SGDLS, YYNGEE. V trimming: 7 bases; J trimming: 1 base; junction bases outside the gene matches: 0. The CDR3 spells CASGQGNTGELFF. Here the CDR3 DNA reads TGTGCCAGCGGACAGGGGAACACCGGGGAGCTGTTTTTT.

The chain uses TRBV7-9 and TRBJ2-5, with a weak D call TRBD2 (5 bases). In germline, CDR1 is SEHNR, CDR2 FQNEAQ (reference sequence). Trimming took off 3 bases at V and 1 base at J, with 9 bases between the two ends. The CDR3 spans 14 residues. DNA of the CDR3: TGTGCCAGCAGCTTTACTAGTACCCAAGAGACCCAGTACTTC. Protein: CASSFTSTQETQYF.

The chain carries TRBV19 and TRBJ1-2; D is ambiguous. Trimming removed 6 bases from V and 8 bases from J, with 16 bases in between. Germline CDR1 LNHDA, CDR2 SQIVND (reference sequence). CDR3 length: 13 amino acids. The CDR3 here is CASRTTGFRGYTF. The CDR3 DNA reads as TGTGCCAGTAGGACAACCGGATTCCGGGGCTACACCTTC.

The chain has TRBV30 and TRBJ1-5; D is perhaps TRBD1 (6 bases). Trimming removed 5 bases from V and 7 bases from J, with 12 bases in between. The CDR3 has 12 residues. Germline CDR1 and CDR2: GTSNPN and SVGIG (reference sequence). CDR3 sequence: CAWDRWGQPQHF. In nucleotides, the CDR3 is TGTGCCTGGGACAGGTGGGGACAGCCCCAGCATTTT.

This clone was detected a few times. The chain joins TRBV11-3 to TRBJ2-1; TRBD2 matches 8 bases. Germline V CDR1 and CDR2: SGHNT, YENEEA. The V gene end was trimmed by 1 base and the J gene end by 10 bases; junction bases not matched to a gene: 3. The CDR3 has 13 residues. In DNA form, the CDR3 reads TGTGCCAGCAGCTTAGGGCGGGAGGCAGAGCAGTTCTTC. As protein: CASSLGREAEQFF. Full variable domain (remainder filled in from reference TRBV11-3 and TRBJ2-1): EAGVVQSPRYKIIEKKQPVAFWCNPISGHNTLYWYLQNLGQGPELLIRYENEEAVDDSQLPKDRFSAERLKGVDSTLKIQPAELGDSAVYLCASSLGREAEQFFGPGTRLTVL.

The V call is TRBV7-9, the J call TRBJ2-7, with a tentative D call TRBD1 (5 bases). The CDR3 contains 11 residues. The germline gives CDR1 SEHNR, CDR2 FQNEAQ (reference sequence). The V and J ends lost 5 bases and 6 bases respectively, with 8 bases between them. CDR3 nucleotides: TGTGCCAGCAGCCCAGGGTCCGAGCAGTACTTC. This codes for CASSPGSEQYF.

V and J are TRBV6-5 and TRBJ1-1; no clear D gene. Germline V gene data show CDR1 as MNHEY and CDR2 as SVGAGI. The CDR3 is made up of 11 amino acids. Trimming stripped 7 bases from V and 4 bases from J, with 7 bases between. CDR3 residues: CASTAGTEAFF. DNA of the CDR3: TGTGCCAGCACCGCGGGCACTGAAGCTTTCTTT.

This clone was counted once. The chain uses TRBV4-3 and TRBJ2-4; no reliable D call. V dropped 4 bases and J dropped 1 base, with 11 bases sitting between them. The CDR3 consists of 15 residues. The V gene's germline CDR1 is LGHNA and CDR2 YSLEER. In DNA, the CDR3 is TGCGCCAGCAGCCCCCAAGCATCCGCCAAAAACATTCAGTACTTC. It yields the protein CASSPQASAKNIQYF.